A single sample is the source of the 21 T cell receptor beta chains below, sequenced in a study of T cells after yellow fever vaccination. TCRdb re-called the 5' RACE reads through MiXCR, storing one row per CDR3 protein. This repertoire shows approximately 550,000 distinct CDR3 sequences, around 21% found once; its top ten account for around 15%. This material consisted of PBMCs, taken 15 days after the yellow fever booster vaccination. The source of these receptors is a man younger than 45 who received the YFV17D yellow fever vaccine.

The chain couples TRBV9 to TRBJ2-2, with no clear D. V lost 1 base, J lost 2 bases, and 9 bases lay in between. CDR3 length equals 15 residues. Germline loops: CDR1 SGDLS, CDR2 YYNGEE. The CDR3 coding sequence is TGTGCCAGCAGCGTATTAGGCGGAAACACCGGGGAGCTGTTTTTT. Its translation: CASSVLGGNTGELFF.

This clonotype was found a few times. The genes are TRBV4-3 and TRBJ2-1, with D tentatively TRBD2 (5 bases). Germline V CDR1 and CDR2: LGHNA, YSLEER. V was trimmed by 2 bases and J by 1 base, leaving 15 bases between them. The CDR3 has 17 amino acids. CDR3 in amino acids: CASSQSQRTVSYNEQFF. The CDR3 DNA reads as TGCGCCAGCAGCCAATCCCAACGGACTGTATCCTACAATGAGCAGTTCTTC.

The CDR3 DNA reads TGTGCCAGCAGTTTGGGCAGGGTCCTGACCTACGAGCAGTACTTC. It encodes CASSLGRVLTYEQYF. This chain links TRBV12-3 or TRBV12-4 with TRBJ2-7, with D tentatively TRBD1 (5 bases). The V end lost 3 bases, the J end lost 2 bases, and 14 bases lay between the germline ends. The CDR3 contains 15 residues.

As to this clonotype: One end of the junction is discordant with germline, which a read error may explain. The chain is built from TRBV12-3 or TRBV12-4 and TRBJ2-7; possibly TRBD1 or TRBD2 for D (5 bases each). The CDR3 length is 14 residues. CDR3 amino acids: CANSPRDGLYEQYF. DNA of the CDR3: TGTGCCAACAGTCCCAGGGACGGACTCTACGAGCAGTACTTC.

This clonotype showed up just a few times. The CDR3 reads CASTWGKTGELFF. CDR3 in DNA: TGTGCCAGTACCTGGGGGAAGACCGGGGAGCTGTTTTTT. The rearrangement links TRBV3-1 to TRBJ2-2; D might be TRBD1 or TRBD2, each matching 5 bases. Germline V gene sequence: CDR1 LGHDT, CDR2 YNNKEL (reference sequence). The V gene lost 9 bases and the J gene lost 5 bases, with 13 bases spanning the gap. CDR3 size: 13 residues.

This chain uses TRBV2 with TRBJ2-3, with TRBD2 matching 8 bases. V lost 4 bases to trimming and J lost 2 bases; unmatched junction nucleotides: 2. CDR3 length: 14 residues. The germline V gene encodes CDR1 SNHLY and CDR2 FYNNEI. The CDR3 sequence is CASSGGLDTDTQYF. Here the CDR3 DNA reads TGTGCCAGCAGTGGGGGACTAGACACAGATACGCAGTATTTT.

This clonotype was detected ten times or more. The rearrangement joins TRBV7-8 to TRBJ1-1; TRBD1 might be the D (5 bases). Trimming removed 4 bases from V and 1 base from J, with 13 bases in between. CDR3 length equals 15 residues. Germline CDR1 SGHVS, CDR2 FQNEAQ. The CDR3 DNA reads as TGTGCCAGCAGCTCGGGCTACGGGGGGAACACTGAAGCTTTCTTT. It specifies CASSSGYGGNTEAFF. Combining the CDR3 with reference TRBV7-8 and TRBJ1-1 gives the whole variable domain GAGVSQSPRYKVAKRGQDVALRCDPISGHVSLFWYQQALGQGPEFLTYFQNEAQLDKSGLPSDRFFAERPEGSVSTLKIQRTQQEDSAVYLCASSSGYGGNTEAFFGQGTRLTVV.

CDR3 sequence (DNA): TGTGCCAGCAGTGCCCCACTAGCGTCGCGCACAGATACGCAGTATTTT. It translates to CASSAPLASRTDTQYF. The chain recombines TRBV6-1 with TRBJ2-3; 7 bases map to TRBD2. V trimming: 4 bases; J trimming: 1 base; junction bases outside the gene matches: 8. Germline CDR1 MNHNS, CDR2 SASEGT. This CDR3 region has 16 residues.

The rearrangement uses TRBV20-1 and TRBJ2-7, with 8 bases that match TRBD2. The CDR3 is 16 residues long. V gave up 2 bases and J gave up 5 bases; unmatched junction bases: 14. The germline V gene encodes CDR1 DFQATT and CDR2 SNEGSKA (reference sequence). As DNA, the CDR3 is TGCAGTGCTAGACACCACGAAGCGGGAGACAGGAACGAGCAGTACTTC. Translation: CSARHHEAGDRNEQYF.

The genes are TRBV5-1 and TRBJ1-1; 8 nucleotides agree with TRBD1. This CDR3 is 12 amino acids long. The V and J ends lost 0 bases and 11 bases, in that order; junction bases with no gene match: 3. Per the germline V gene, CDR1 is SGHRS and CDR2 is YFSETQ. CDR3 region: CASSLGQGLAFF. CDR3 sequence (DNA): TGCGCCAGCAGCTTGGGACAGGGGTTGGCTTTCTTT.

The chain links TRBV20-1 to TRBJ2-1; the match to TRBD2 covers 10 bases. V dropped 1 base and J dropped 7; count of bases not matched to a gene: 4. CDR3 length: 14 residues. CDR1 and CDR2 from the germline V gene are DFQATT and SNEGSKA (reference sequence). The DNA for the CDR3 is TGCAGTGCTAGAGTAGCGGGAGGTTCGAATGAGCAGTTCTTC. This translates into CSARVAGGSNEQFF.

The chain joins TRBV7-2 to TRBJ2-5; the D is unclear. The CDR3 spans 14 residues. V was clipped by 1 base and J by 7 bases, with 13 bases between them. CDR1 is SGHTA and CDR2 is FQGNSA in the germline V gene. Written as DNA, the CDR3 is TGTGCCAGCAGCTTAGGTCAGGTCCCCCGGACCCAGTACTTC. The encoded protein is CASSLGQVPRTQYF.

The chain links TRBV6-5 to TRBJ1-6; D not resolved. Trimming left V 6 bases short and J 7 bases short, with 16 bases between. The V gene's germline CDR1 is MNHEY and CDR2 SVGAGI. The CDR3 extends over 15 amino acids. This CDR3 reads CASSYPGLTNSPLHF. CDR3 nucleotides: TGTGCCAGCAGCTATCCCGGACTGACAAATTCACCCCTCCACTTT.

This clonotype was counted between two and nine times. The rearrangement joins TRBV28 to TRBJ1-1; D may be TRBD1 (6 bases). V shed 5 bases and J shed 8 bases, with 21 bases lying between them. Looked up from germline, CDR1 is MDHEN and CDR2 is SYDVKM. The CDR3 sequence is 15 residues long. CDR3 DNA: TGTGCCAGCAGTCCGCATACAGGGATCTCCTTAGAAGCTTTCTTT. Translating it yields CASSPHTGISLEAFF.

The sample holds a few counts of this clonotype. The chain has TRBV20-1 and TRBJ1-1; a weak D match, TRBD1 (5 bases). Germline V lookup: CDR1 DFQATT, CDR2 SNEGSKA (reference sequence). The CDR3 loop spans 14 amino acids. The V end was cut by 0 bases, the J end by 5 bases, with 13 bases between. The CDR3 nucleotides are TGCAGTGCTAGAGACGGGGCTCGGGCGACTGAAGCTTTCTTT. It is translated as CSARDGARATEAFF.

The chain links TRBV20-1 to TRBJ2-7; D perhaps matches TRBD2 (6 bases). The CDR3 spans 16 residues. Germline V gives CDR1 DFQATT, CDR2 SNEGSKA (reference sequence). The germline V and J ends were trimmed by 0 bases and 1 base, with 16 bases remaining between them. The DNA of the CDR3 is TGCAGTGCTAGAGATCCTTCAACGGGAGCGTCCTACGAGCAGTACTTC. Translated: CSARDPSTGASYEQYF.

This clonotype showed up many times. CDR3 coding DNA: TGCAGTGCCGGAGGGGTCGCGAACACTGAAGCTTTCTTT. This gives the protein CSAGGVANTEAFF. The V and J genes are TRBV20-1 and TRBJ1-1; TRBD1 is a possible D gene (5 bases). The ends were cut back, 6 bases at V and 1 base at J, with 12 bases in the middle. Germline V gene data show CDR1 as DFQATT and CDR2 as SNEGSKA (reference sequence). The CDR3 is 13 residues long.

This clonotype was counted a few times. The V call is TRBV20-1, the J call TRBJ2-1, with 7 bases lining up with TRBD1. This CDR3 region has 13 residues. CDR1 and CDR2 (germline): DFQATT, SNEGSKA (reference sequence). Unmatched junction bases numbered 5, after V lost 5 bases and J lost 4 bases. CDR3 residues: CSAPGTAYNEQFF. The CDR3 DNA reads as TGCAGTGCTCCCGGGACAGCATACAATGAGCAGTTCTTC.

The CDR3 coding sequence is TGCAGTGCTAGAGGTTGGGGTAGCAACTACAATGAGCAGTTCTTC. Translating it yields CSARGWGSNYNEQFF. The chain has TRBV20-1 and TRBJ2-1; D is undetermined. V lost 1 base and J 3 bases, leaving 13 bases between the germline ends. The CDR3 is made up of 15 amino acids. Looked up from germline, CDR1 is DFQATT and CDR2 is SNEGSKA (reference sequence).

The chain has TRBV24-1 and TRBJ2-1; 9 bases fit TRBD2. CDR3 length: 13 residues. Trimming at V came to 8 bases and at J to 6 bases, leaving 4 bases not matched to a gene. Germline V gives CDR1 KGHDR, CDR2 SFDVKD. For the CDR3, the DNA is TGTGCCACCAACAGCGGGAGGCCCAATGAGCAGTTCTTC. It specifies CATNSGRPNEQFF.

The rearrangement uses TRBV20-1 and TRBJ2-7, with D maybe TRBD1 (6 bases). Germline CDR1 reads DFQATT; CDR2 reads SNEGSKA (reference sequence). This CDR3 comprises 12 residues. Between the trimmed V and J ends, which lost 6 bases and 2 bases, there was a span of 11 bases. CDR3 loop: CSAQDRAYEQYF. The CDR3 DNA follows: TGCAGTGCCCAGGACAGAGCCTACGAGCAGTACTTC.